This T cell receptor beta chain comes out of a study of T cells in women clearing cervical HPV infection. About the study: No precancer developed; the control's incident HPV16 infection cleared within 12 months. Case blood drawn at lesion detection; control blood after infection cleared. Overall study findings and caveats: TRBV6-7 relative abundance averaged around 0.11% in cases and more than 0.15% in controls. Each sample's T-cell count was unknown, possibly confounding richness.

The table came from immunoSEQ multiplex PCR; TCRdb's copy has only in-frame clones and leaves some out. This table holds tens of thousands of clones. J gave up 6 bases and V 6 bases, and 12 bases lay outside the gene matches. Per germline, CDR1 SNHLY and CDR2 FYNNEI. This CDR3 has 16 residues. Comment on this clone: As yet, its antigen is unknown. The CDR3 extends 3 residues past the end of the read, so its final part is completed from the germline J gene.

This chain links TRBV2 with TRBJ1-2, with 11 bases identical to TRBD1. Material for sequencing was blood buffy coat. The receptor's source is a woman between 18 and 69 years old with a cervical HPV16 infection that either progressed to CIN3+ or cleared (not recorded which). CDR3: CASRPTGTGGSHGYTF. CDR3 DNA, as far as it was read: TGTGCCAGCAGACCGACCGGGACAGGGGGATCACATGGC.